A single sample is the source of the 20 T cell receptor beta chains below, sequenced in a study of T-cell reconstitution after alpha-beta-depleted transplantation in children. The TCRbeta library incorporated unique molecular identifiers. In TCRdb, the PCR reads were re-called with MiXCR into one record per CDR3 protein. The sample records some 200,000 distinct CDR3 sequences, roughly 11% being singletons. Specimen: PBMCs, collected before TCRalphabeta/CD19-depleted stem cell transplant. These receptor sequences come from a child younger than two with acute myeloid leukemia, due to receive a stem cell transplant.

This clonotype has a count of ten or more. The genes are TRBV10-3 and TRBJ2-7; D tentatively reads TRBD1 or TRBD2 (6 bases each). CDR1 is ENHRY and CDR2 is SYGVKD in the germline V gene. Trimming left V 3 bases short and J 3 bases short, with 12 bases between. The CDR3 extends over 14 amino acids. CDR3 DNA: TGTGCCATCAGTGAAGGGGGGCTGGGCTACGAGCAGTACTTC. Encoded protein: CAISEGGLGYEQYF.

The sample holds many counts of this clonotype. The chain employs TRBV7-7 and TRBJ1-5; 8 bases map to TRBD1. CDR1 is SSHAT and CDR2 is FNYEAQ in the germline V gene (reference sequence). The J segment lost 4 bases and the V segment lost 5 bases, leaving 10 bases of the junction unmatched. This CDR3 has 16 residues. CDR3 sequence (DNA): TGTGCCAGCAGCCTTACAGGGGGTTATAGTAATCAGCCCCAGCATTTT. Encoded protein: CASSLTGGYSNQPQHF.

This clonotype has a count of ten or more. The V and J genes are TRBV18 and TRBJ2-7; 9 positions match TRBD1. The CDR3 runs 13 residues. Germline CDR1 is KGHSH and CDR2 is LQKENI. V trimming: 3 bases; J trimming: 6 bases; junction bases outside the gene matches: 3. The CDR3 region is CASSPGQGSEQYF. The CDR3 nucleotides are TGTGCCAGCTCACCTGGACAGGGGTCCGAGCAGTACTTC. The variable domain in full, completed from reference TRBV18 and TRBJ2-7, reads NAGVMQNPRHLVRRRGQEARLRCSPMKGHSHVYWYRQLPEEGLKFMVYLQKENIIDESGMPKERFSAEFPKEGPSILRIQQVVRGDSAAYFCASSPGQGSEQYFGPGTRLTVT.

This chain links TRBV3-1 with TRBJ2-7, with 11 positions matching TRBD1. The V gene end was trimmed by 8 bases and the J gene end by 1 base; junction bases not matched to a gene: 13. CDR3 length equals 17 residues. Per germline, CDR1 LGHDT and CDR2 YNNKEL (reference sequence). CDR3 bases: TGTGCCAGCTGCGCAAGGATGGGGACAGGGGGGTCCTACGAGCAGTACTTC. This encodes CASCARMGTGGSYEQYF.

The table lists this clonotype with many counts. The rearrangement joins TRBV14 to TRBJ2-7; D possibly corresponds to TRBD1 (6 bases). Trimming shortened V by 8 bases and J by 0 bases, and 14 bases separated the two germline ends. Germline V gives CDR1 SGHDN, CDR2 FVKESK. The CDR3 spans 14 residues. CDR3 nucleotide sequence: TGTGCCAGCTCCCAGGGGCCAAGCTCCTACGAGCAGTACTTC. The encoded protein is CASSQGPSSYEQYF.

This clonotype was recorded at least ten times. The rearrangement links TRBV11-3 to TRBJ2-5, with D perhaps TRBD2 (6 bases). With 1 base removed from V and 0 bases from J, the gap between germline ends came to 12 bases. Germline CDR1 and CDR2: SGHNT and YENEEA. The CDR3 length is 16 residues. CDR3 in amino acids: CASSLVASGYQETQYF. CDR3 bases: TGTGCCAGCAGCTTAGTTGCGAGCGGGTACCAAGAGACCCAGTACTTC.

This clonotype was counted many times. The J gene is TRBJ1-2, the V gene TRBV7-9; no reliable D call. The CDR3 runs to 11 residues. Trimming removed 5 bases from V and 2 bases from J, with 3 bases in between. CDR1 and CDR2 from the germline V gene are SEHNR and FQNEAQ (reference sequence). The CDR3 DNA is TGTGCCAGCAGCGAAAACTATGGCTACACCTTC. Translating it yields CASSENYGYTF.

A word on this clonotype: Given a much more abundant clone one base away, this may be a read error. This chain uses TRBV12-3 or TRBV12-4 with TRBJ1-1, with D tentatively TRBD1 (5 bases). V shed 6 bases and J shed 0 bases, with 11 bases lying between them. The CDR3 covers 14 residues. CDR3 sequence reads: CASRWGLVNTEAFF. Here the CDR3 DNA reads TGTGCCAGCAGATGGGGGTTGGTGAACACTGAAGCTTTCTTT.

This clonotype was picked up many times. The J gene is TRBJ1-1, the V gene TRBV18; TRBD1 aligns across 7 bases. CDR3 length: 15 residues. V shed 2 bases and J 3 bases; nucleotides not matched to a gene: 6. Germline loops: CDR1 KGHSH, CDR2 LQKENI. CDR3 in DNA: TGTGCCAGCTCACCATATGCAGGGGGGGACACTGAAGCTTTCTTT. Residues: CASSPYAGGDTEAFF.

This clonotype has ten or more counts. The chain couples TRBV23-1 to TRBJ1-1; perhaps TRBD1 as D (5 bases). TRBV23-1 is sorted into the ORF group, with uncertain function. V was trimmed by 3 bases and J by 13 bases, leaving 12 bases between them. The CDR3 sequence is 11 residues long. In DNA form, the CDR3 reads TGCGCCAGCAGTCAGGACAATGTCGATTTCTTT. Translating it yields CASSQDNVDFF.

This clonotype was picked up many times. The gene calls are TRBV5-1 and TRBJ1-2, with TRBD1 matching over 9 bases. Trimming took 4 bases from V and 4 from J; bases not matched to a gene: 8. Germline lookup yields CDR1 SGHRS and CDR2 YFSETQ. The CDR3 spans 15 residues. For the CDR3, the DNA is TGCGCCAGCAGCCCCGGCTCGGGACAGGGCTATGGCTACACCTTC. It encodes CASSPGSGQGYGYTF.

This clonotype showed up many times. The chain couples TRBV18 to TRBJ1-4; the D is unclear. Trimming left V 3 bases short and J 0 bases short, with 5 bases between. The CDR3 is 14 amino acids. The germline gives CDR1 KGHSH, CDR2 LQKENI. This chain's CDR3 is CASSPSATNEKLFF. Written as DNA, the CDR3 is TGTGCCAGCTCACCCAGTGCAACTAATGAAAAACTGTTTTTT.

This clonotype was detected ten times or more. The chain has TRBV4-3 and TRBJ1-5; 7 nucleotides agree with TRBD1. This CDR3 has 15 residues. Germline loops: CDR1 LGHNA, CDR2 YSLEER. V lost 4 bases, J lost 4 bases, and 7 bases stayed unmatched. The CDR3: CASSLNPGGNQPQHF. CDR3 sequence (DNA): TGCGCCAGCAGCCTCAATCCAGGGGGAAATCAGCCCCAGCATTTT.

This clonotype was observed at least ten times. V gene TRBV7-2 combines with J gene TRBJ1-2; tentative D call: TRBD1 (5 bases). Trimming took off 1 base at V and 8 bases at J, with 14 bases between the two ends. The CDR3 consists of 14 residues. Germline V gives CDR1 SGHTA, CDR2 FQGNSA. CDR3 sequence (DNA): TGTGCCAGCAGCTTAGTTAATCAAAGGGGCGGCTACACCTTC. Translation: CASSLVNQRGGYTF. Using reference TRBV7-2 and TRBJ1-2 for the parts outside the CDR3, the full variable domain is GAGVSQSPSNKVTEKGKDVELRCDPISGHTALYWYRQSLGQGLEFLIYFQGNSAPDKSGLPSDRFSAERTGGSVSTLTIQRTQQEDSAVYLCASSLVNQRGGYTFGSGTRLTVV.

The rearrangement uses TRBV7-2 and TRBJ2-3; D unclear. Germline-derived CDR1 and CDR2 are SGHTA and FQGNSA. The CDR3 covers 15 residues. V lost 5 bases and J lost 1, with 13 bases in between. The CDR3 protein is CASSRSLAGTDTQYF. The DNA of the CDR3 is TGTGCCAGCAGCCGTAGCCTGGCGGGCACAGATACGCAGTATTTT.

Many counts were recorded for this clonotype. The V call is TRBV7-2, the J call TRBJ2-1, with 7 nucleotides matching TRBD1. This CDR3 has 15 amino acids. The J segment lost 4 bases and the V segment lost 5 bases, leaving 8 bases of the junction unmatched. CDR1 is SGHTA and CDR2 is FQGNSA in the germline V gene. CDR3 in amino acids: CASSRRQGSYNEQFF. CDR3 coding DNA: TGTGCCAGCAGCCGCAGACAGGGAAGTTACAATGAGCAGTTCTTC.

This clonotype appeared many times. The V gene is TRBV20-1, the J gene TRBJ1-2; 7 bases line up with TRBD1. The V and J ends lost 3 bases and 2 bases, in that order; junction bases with no gene match: 9. The CDR3 sequence is 15 residues long. Germline lookup yields CDR1 DFQATT and CDR2 SNEGSKA (reference sequence). CDR3 protein: CSARSVDRVNYGYTF. CDR3 bases: TGCAGTGCTAGGTCGGTCGACAGGGTGAACTATGGCTACACCTTC.

This clonotype was picked up many times. The rearrangement joins TRBV5-1 to TRBJ1-1; D remains ambiguous. CDR3 length equals 14 residues. Trimming took 4 bases from V and 1 from J, leaving 11 bases between them. The germline CDR1 and CDR2 sequences are SGHRS and YFSETQ. CDR3 residues: CASSPRESNTEAFF. The CDR3 coding sequence is TGCGCCAGCAGCCCACGTGAATCGAACACTGAAGCTTTCTTT.

The table lists this clonotype with many counts. The chain joins TRBV20-1 to TRBJ2-1, with D possibly matching TRBD1 (5 bases). From germline, CDR1 is DFQATT and CDR2 SNEGSKA (reference sequence). The CDR3 runs 13 residues. Between the trimmed V and J ends, which lost 1 base and 8 bases, there was a span of 12 bases. The CDR3 region is CSARAFLGDEQFF. Written as DNA, the CDR3 is TGCAGTGCTAGAGCATTCCTAGGGGATGAGCAGTTCTTC.

This clonotype showed up many times. This sequence joins TRBV6-5 and TRBJ1-6; 8 bases are a match to TRBD1. J was trimmed by 8 bases and V by 6 bases; bases with no gene match: 6. CDR1 is MNHEY, CDR2 SVGAGI, per germline. This CDR3 has 14 amino acids. CDR3 sequence: CASSVYRGDSPLHF. The CDR3 DNA sequence: TGTGCCAGCAGCGTTTACAGGGGGGATTCACCCCTCCACTTT.